Described below is a single T cell receptor beta chain sequence and its context. Its antigen is not yet known. Nothing much larger sits one base from this clone, and base qualities are not available. The study evaluated CTLA-4 blockade (ipilimumab) given together with focal radiation therapy in patients who had chemo-refractory metastatic non-small-cell lung cancer. Libraries were built with the immunoSEQ multiplex PCR assay. TCRdb re-hosts the immuneACCESS table, in-frame sequences only. Its copies lack some clones; in the studies checked, an unresolved V gene accounts for under half of them, and the cause for the rest is not known. The sample records tens of thousands of clones, 78% of which are singletons. Clones ranked in the top ten supply around 7% of the sample. These data come from a study of radiotherapy plus CTLA-4 blockade in lung cancer (dated by TCRdb to the late 2010s). At the level of the whole study: Among the enrolled patients, approximately 18% had an objective response, and around 31% reached disease control.

What the authors observed across the whole study: After treatment with radiotherapy and ipilimumab, TCR clones that originated in tumors expanded in peripheral blood. The strongest predictors of response were reported to be early dynamic shifts in blood T cell clones along with a rise in serum interferon-beta following radiation.

As encoded in the germline V gene, CDR1 is SGHRS while CDR2 is YFSETQ. The CDR3 has 14 amino acids, counting the end cysteine and phenylalanine. CDR3 DNA only is kept here, 42 bases in frame from base 1. Cut back by 4 bases and 2 bases, the V and J ends lie 12 bases apart. The sample consisted of peripheral blood, taken from a patient treated with radiotherapy plus ipilimumab. The chain is assembled from TRBV5-1 and TRBJ2-5, with the D gene not clear enough to name. The sequence was collected from a human donor with non-small cell lung cancer who had a complete response to radiotherapy plus ipilimumab. The CDR3 reads as follows: CASSGRRKQETQYF. The bases read TGCGCCAGCAGCGGACGCAGAAAACAAGAGACCCAGTACTTC.